This is a list of T cell receptor beta chains from one sample in a study of brain T cells in children with intractable seizures. The data were produced by immunoSEQ multiplex PCR, yet TCRdb's version contains in-frame clones alone and is incomplete. There are 55,000 to 80,000 clones in the sample; 95% to 97% occur only once, and more than 0.3% lies in the top ten. The sequencing here drew on peripheral blood, taken at surgery. These receptors were collected from a boy under two years old with focal cortical dysplasia and intractable seizures. Each CDR3 is given with its conserved first and last residue. A D gene is named only where the DNA matches it firmly. A row's size may be missing; if present it is once, few, many or a size class.

J | V | D | size | DNA | CDR3
TRBJ2-7 | TRBV14 | TRBD1 | NA | TGTGCCAGCAGCCTTACCGGGACAGGGGGCGAGCAGTACTTC | CASSLTGTGGEQYF
TRBJ2-7 | TRBV27 | TRBD2 | NA | TGTGCCAGCAGTTTAAGGTGGCGGGAGGGCCTAGACGAGCAGTACTTC | CASSLRWREGLDEQYF
TRBJ2-3 | TRBV7-8 | NA | NA | TGTGCCAGCAGCTTAGTTATTAGCTCACCTAGCACAGATACGCAGTATTTT | CASSLVISSPSTDTQYF
TRBJ2-7 | TRBV14 | NA | NA | TGTGCCAGCAGCCAAGTCTTGGGCCGCGAGCAGTACTTC | CASSQVLGREQYF
TRBJ1-5 | TRBV19 | NA | once | TGTGCCAGCACCATCAGAGGGGAGAATCAGCCCCAGCATTTT | CASTIRGENQPQHF
TRBJ2-5 | TRBV13 | TRBD2 | once | TGTGCCAGCAGCTTTGGCGGGACTAGCGGGAGATCCTCCCAGTACTTC | CASSFGGTSGRSSQYF
TRBJ2-6 | TRBV6-5 | NA | NA | TGTGCCAGCAGCCAACGGCGCTCTGGGGCCAACGTCCTGACTTTC | CASSQRRSGANVLTF
TRBJ1-6 | TRBV7-9 | NA | NA | TGTGCCAGCAGCTTAGCCGGAGGGCGGAGTAATTCACCCCTCCACTTT | CASSLAGGRSNSPLHF
TRBJ2-7 | TRBV5-1 | NA | NA | NA | CASSLDGRPYEQYFGRSSQYF
TRBJ2-3 | TRBV9 | TRBD2 | NA | TGTGCCAGCAGCGTAGCTGTAGCGGGAGCGGGGGGAGATACGCAGTATTTT | CASSVAVAGAGGDTQYF
TRBJ1-3 | TRBV18 | TRBD1 | NA | TGTGCCAGCTCACAACAGGGGGATATCGGAAACACCATATATTTT | CASSQQGDIGNTIYF
TRBJ1-4 | TRBV11-1 | TRBD1 | NA | TGTGCCAGCAGCGCCAGGGGGGAAAAACTGTTTTTT | CASSARGEKLFF
TRBJ2-5 | TRBV11-2 | NA | NA | TGTGCCAGCAGCCCAGAACCTACCGGGCGGGAGACCCAGTACTTC | CASSPEPTGRETQYF
TRBJ2-2 | TRBV6-2/TRBV6-3 | TRBD1 | NA | TGTGCCAGCAGTTACCCGGACAGGGGGTGGACCGGGGAGCTGTTTTTT | CASSYPDRGWTGELFF
TRBJ1-1 | TRBV6-2/TRBV6-3 | NA | NA | TGTGCCAGCAGTTACCGGGGGATCATGAACACTGAAGCTTTCTTT | CASSYRGIMNTEAFF